This T cell receptor (beta chain) stems from a study of CD8 T cells in Susac syndrome. TCR beta from blood CD8+ and CD4+ T cells was sequenced. The CD8+ and CD4+ T cells were isolated magnetically using a negative isolation approach, whereas the TEMRA cells were enriched by FACS. Germline V gene sequence: CDR1 LGHDT, CDR2 YNNKEL (reference sequence). V was pared by 5 bases and J by 5 bases, with 16 bases between. This CDR3 has 14 amino acids. The RNA input was about 0.5 to 1 ug, and it was reverse transcribed with random hexamers. Coverage of TCR beta CDR3 amplification by immunoSEQ multiplex PCR extended to 54 Vbeta and 13 Jbeta. MiXCR, run by TCRdb on the immunoSEQ multiplex PCR reads, gives a single entry per CDR3 protein. This table has 70,000 or so distinct CDR3 sequences, about 94% appearing once.

The sequence derives from a human donor with multiple sclerosis. Sequenced input: CD8+ T cells from PBMCs. This chain links TRBV3-1 with TRBJ2-7; tentatively, D is TRBD1 or TRBD2 (5 bases each). The CDR3 here is CASSTPWDGDEQYF. In nucleotides, the CDR3 is TGTGCCAGCAGCACACCCTGGGACGGGGACGAGCAGTACTTC.